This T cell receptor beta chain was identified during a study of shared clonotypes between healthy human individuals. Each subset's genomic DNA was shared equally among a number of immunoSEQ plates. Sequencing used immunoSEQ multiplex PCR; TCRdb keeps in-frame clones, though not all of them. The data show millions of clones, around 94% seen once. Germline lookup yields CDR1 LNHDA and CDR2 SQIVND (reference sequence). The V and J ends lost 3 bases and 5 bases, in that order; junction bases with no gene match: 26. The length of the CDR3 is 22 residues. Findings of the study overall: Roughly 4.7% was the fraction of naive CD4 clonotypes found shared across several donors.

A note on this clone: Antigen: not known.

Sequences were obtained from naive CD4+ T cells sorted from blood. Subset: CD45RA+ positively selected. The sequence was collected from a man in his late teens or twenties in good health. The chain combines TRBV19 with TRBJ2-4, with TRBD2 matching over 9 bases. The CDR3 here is CASSMSRSRGLAPVGGQNIQYF. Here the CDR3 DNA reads TGTGCCAGTAGTATGAGTAGGAGTAGGGGACTAGCACCTGTTGGGGGGCAAAACATTCAGTACTTC.